This is a list of T cell receptor beta chains from one sample in a study of response to subunit inactivated influenza vaccine. TCRdb recomputed calls from the RT-PCR reads with MiXCR, one row per CDR3 protein. In the table there are roughly 670,000 distinct CDR3 sequences, 12% to 15% of which are singletons. Specimen: PBMCs from blood, collected 14 to 15 days before vaccination. The receptors stem from a man aged 45-65 years who received an inactivated influenza vaccine. The CDR3 runs from the conserved cysteine through the conserved F or W. A D gene is named only where the DNA matches it firmly. Expanded clones get a size class; other rows say once, few or many, or leave the size out.

>.|TRBD1|TRBV2|TRBJ1-1
TGTGCCAGCAGTGGGACAGGGTTGTACACTGAAGCTTTCTTT
CASSGTGLYTEAFF
>once|.|TRBV7-9|TRBJ2-2
TGTGCCAGCAGCCGGAATGTGGGGGAAACCGGGGAGCTGTTTTTT
CASSRNVGETGELFF
>.|TRBD1|TRBV10-2|TRBJ2-3
TGCGCCAGCAGGGTGGACAGGACCCGAACAGATACGCAGTATTTT
CASRVDRTRTDTQYF
>.|.|TRBV20-1|TRBJ1-2
TGCAGTGCCCTTACAGGGAGCGCTGGCTACACCTTC
CSALTGSAGYTF
>many|.|TRBV29-1|TRBJ1-2
TGCAGCGTTGAAGATCAAACAGTATATGGCTACACCTTC
CSVEDQTVYGYTF
>.|.|TRBV7-2|TRBJ2-7
TGTGCCAGCAGCTTAGGGGCTTCCTACTACGAGCAGTACTTC
CASSLGASYYEQYF
>many|.|TRBV6-1|TRBJ2-7
TGTGCCAGCAGTCCATACTCCCTAGCCGACAGAGGAGTCTACGAGCAGTACTTC
CASSPYSLADRGVYEQYF
>.|.|TRBV11-2|TRBJ2-1
TGTGCCAGCCCGGGCCCCTTATACAATGAGCAGTTCTTC
CASPGPLYNEQFF
>few|TRBD1|TRBV25-1|TRBJ1-1
TGTGCCAGCAGTGAATGGACAGGGTTGAACACTGAAGCTTTCTTT
CASSEWTGLNTEAFF
>.|.|TRBV4-2|TRBJ2-7
TGTGCCAGCAGCCAAGATCGTCAGGCCTCCTACGAGCAGTACTTC
CASSQDRQASYEQYF
>once|TRBD1|TRBV20-1|TRBJ1-1
TGCGGCACCCAGGGGGGGAGCACTGAAGCTTTCTTT
CGTQGGSTEAFF
>.|.|TRBV21-1|TRBJ2-5
TGTGCCAGCAGCAATCCCAGCCAAGAGACCCAGTACTTC
CASSNPSQETQYF
>.|TRBD2|TRBV7-2|TRBJ2-2
TGTGCCAGCAGCCCTCGCGAGCGGGGGTACACCGGGGAGCTGTTTTTT
CASSPRERGYTGELFF
>.|.|TRBV12-3/TRBV12-4|TRBJ1-2
TGTGCCAGCAGTTTCTCACGGCAACAGCTATATGGCTACACCTTC
CASSFSRQQLYGYTF
>many|.|TRBV4-3|TRBJ2-3
TGCGCCAGCAGCCAAGATAGGGTGGGAACTAGCAAGGATTTT
CASSQDRVGTSKDF
>.|TRBD1|TRBV5-1|TRBJ1-2
TGCGCCAGCAGCATACAGGGGATCGGCTACACCTTC
CASSIQGIGYTF
>few|.|TRBV28|TRBJ2-3
TGTGCCAGCAGTCCGGGGACCCACGGGACAGATACGCAGTATTTT
CASSPGTHGTDTQYF
>.|.|TRBV27|TRBJ2-1
TGTGCCAGCAGTCCTTTGTGGGGAAATGAGCAGTTCTTC
CASSPLWGNEQFF
>few|.|TRBV5-1|TRBJ2-5
TGCGCCAGCAGCTCCCCTGGAATGGAGACCCAGTACTTC
CASSSPGMETQYF
>few|.|TRBV7-9|TRBJ1-2
TGTGCCAGCAGCTTTCAGTACTATGGCTACACCTTC
CASSFQYYGYTF
>few|TRBD2|TRBV7-9|TRBJ2-7
TGTGCCAGCAGCTTAATGCTAGCGGGGACCTACGAGCAGTACTTC
CASSLMLAGTYEQYF
>few|TRBD1|TRBV5-1|TRBJ2-3
TGCGCCAGCAGCTTGACAGGGGACCCGTCCACAGATACGCAGTATTTT
CASSLTGDPSTDTQYF
>few|TRBD1|TRBV12-3/TRBV12-4|TRBJ1-3
TGTGCCAGCAGTTTAGGGGGGACAGGGGGAAACACCATATATTTT
CASSLGGTGGNTIYF
>.|TRBD2|TRBV15|TRBJ2-1
TGTGCCACCAGCAGATCCCTTACCGGGACTAGCGGGAACTATGAGCAGTTCTTC
CATSRSLTGTSGNYEQFF
>.|TRBD2|TRBV27|TRBJ2-7
TGTGCCAGCAGAGATTCGGGACTAGTCTACGAGCAGTACTTC
CASRDSGLVYEQYF
>few|.|TRBV18|TRBJ2-3
TGTGCCAGCTCACCGTCCCCTGACCTAATCCCAGATACGCAGTATTTT
CASSPSPDLIPDTQYF
>few|.|TRBV7-9|TRBJ1-3
TGTGCCAGCAGCTTAGAAGGGTACGGAAACACCATATATTTT
CASSLEGYGNTIYF
>few|.|TRBV12-3/TRBV12-4|TRBJ1-1
TGTGCCAGCAGCTTATCGGACACCCCGAACACTGAAGCTTTCTTT
CASSLSDTPNTEAFF
>few|TRBD1|TRBV6-2/TRBV6-3|TRBJ2-4
TGTGCCAGCAGCGCCGGGACAGGGAGCGTAAACATTCAGTACTTC
CASSAGTGSVNIQYF
>few|.|TRBV12-3/TRBV12-4|TRBJ1-2
TGTGCCAGCAGTTTAGGGGTATCTAACTATGGCTACACCTTC
CASSLGVSNYGYTF
>few|TRBD2|TRBV2|TRBJ2-1
TGTGCCAGCAGAAGAAGGGGACTAGCGGCCTACAATGAGCAGTTCTTC
CASRRRGLAAYNEQFF
>few|.|TRBV29-1|TRBJ1-1
TGCAGCGTCCTCTCGGACAGGAACACTGAAGCTTTCTTT
CSVLSDRNTEAFF
>few|TRBD2|TRBV9|TRBJ2-1
TGTGCCAGCAGCGTAGCTACGGGAGGTCAGGATGAGCAGTTCTTC
CASSVATGGQDEQFF
>.|TRBD1|TRBV6-2/TRBV6-3|TRBJ1-2
TGTGCCAGCAGTTACCGCGGGACAGGGGACTATGGCTACACCTTC
CASSYRGTGDYGYTF
>few|TRBD1|TRBV10-3|TRBJ2-7
TGTGCCACCGTCCCTGGGACAGCCTCCTACGAGCAGTACTTC
CATVPGTASYEQYF
>.|TRBD2|TRBV7-2|TRBJ2-1
TGTGCCAGCAGCTTAGAAACGACTAGCGGTGAGCAGTTCTTC
CASSLETTSGEQFF
>many|.|TRBV27|TRBJ2-3
TGTGCCAGCAGTTTATCGGGTAGCACAGATACGCAGTATTTT
CASSLSGSTDTQYF
>.|TRBD2|TRBV7-8|TRBJ2-1
TGTGCCAGCAGCTTGGGCGGGAGCAACAATGAGCAGTTCTTC
CASSLGGSNNEQFF
>.|.|TRBV7-2|TRBJ2-5
TGTGCCAGCAGCTCAGAGACAGGTCAAGAGACCCAGTACTTC
CASSSETGQETQYF
>few|.|TRBV12-3/TRBV12-4|TRBJ2-7
TGTGCCAGCAGGGGCAGGGGCAACCTCTACGAGCAGTACTTC
CASRGRGNLYEQYF
>many|TRBD1|TRBV7-2|TRBJ2-3
TGTGCCAGTGAGGACAGGACTAGCACAGATACGCAGTATTTT
CASEDRTSTDTQYF
>.|.|TRBV25-1|TRBJ2-5
TGTGCCAGCAGTGCCAAAAAGTGGGCGGGGGCCCAAGAGACCCAGTACTTC
CASSAKKWAGAQETQYF
>few|.|TRBV28|TRBJ1-5
TGTGCCAGCAGTTCGACAGCCAGGGCCAATCAGCCCCAGCATTTT
CASSSTARANQPQHF
>many|TRBD2|TRBV7-9|TRBJ2-7
TGTGCCAGCAGCTTAGCAGGAGGGCTAGCGGGGGGTTACGAGCAGTACTTC
CASSLAGGLAGGYEQYF
>.|TRBD2|TRBV20-1|TRBJ2-5
TGCAGTGCTAGTTGGGGACTAGCGGCAGACCTAGAGACCCAGTACTTC
CSASWGLAADLETQYF
>.|.|TRBV6-1|TRBJ2-1
TGTGCCAGCAGTGAAGGCTGTGGTAGTTCTACCGGACACAATGAGCAGTTCTTC
CASSEGCGSSTGHNEQFF
>.|.|TRBV5-6|TRBJ1-2
TGTGCCAGCAGCAGAGGAACACGACAGGGCTACACCTTC
CASSRGTRQGYTF
>many|.|TRBV12-3/TRBV12-4|TRBJ1-2
TGTGCCAGCAGTTTCGGCCAGAACTATGGCTACACCTTC
CASSFGQNYGYTF
>few|TRBD1|TRBV27|TRBJ2-5
TGTGCCAGCATTTGGACAGGAGAGTACTTC
CASIWTGEYF
>.|.|TRBV15|TRBJ1-4
TGTGCCACCAGCAGAGCCCCGGCGCAGGGCGGAGAAAAACTGTTTTTT
CATSRAPAQGGEKLFF
>few|TRBD1|TRBV4-1|TRBJ1-1
TGCGCCAGCAGCCAAGGAGCAGGGGGGCGTAGGGCTTTCTTT
CASSQGAGGRRAFF